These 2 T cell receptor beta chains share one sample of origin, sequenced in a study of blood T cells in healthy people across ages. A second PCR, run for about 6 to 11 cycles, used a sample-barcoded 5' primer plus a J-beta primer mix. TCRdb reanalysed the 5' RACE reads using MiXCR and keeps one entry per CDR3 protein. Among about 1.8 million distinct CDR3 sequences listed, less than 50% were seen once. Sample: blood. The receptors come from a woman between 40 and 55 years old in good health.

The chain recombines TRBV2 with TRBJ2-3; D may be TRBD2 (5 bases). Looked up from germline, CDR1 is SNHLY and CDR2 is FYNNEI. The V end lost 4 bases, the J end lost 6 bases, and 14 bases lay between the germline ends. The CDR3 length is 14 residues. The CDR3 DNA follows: TGTGCCAGCAGTGGATCCCTGCGGGTGGATACGCAGTATTTT. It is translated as CASSGSLRVDTQYF.

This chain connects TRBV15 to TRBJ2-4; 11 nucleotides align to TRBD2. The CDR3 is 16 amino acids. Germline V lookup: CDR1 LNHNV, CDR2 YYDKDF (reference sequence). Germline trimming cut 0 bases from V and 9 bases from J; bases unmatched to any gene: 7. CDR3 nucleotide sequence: TGTGCCACCAGCAGAGATCTGGTAGCGGGGGGGCTCATTCAGTACTTC. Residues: CATSRDLVAGGLIQYF.